Detailed here is one T cell receptor beta chain. This entry belongs to a study of blood T cell repertoires in COVID-19. Germline V gives CDR1 SEHNR, CDR2 FQNEAQ (reference sequence). The CDR3 is made up of 15 amino acids. Losses at the gene ends were 7 bases for V and 4 bases for J; bases not matched to a gene: 4. The method was immunoSEQ multiplex PCR; TCRdb's version includes in-frame clones alone and lacks a portion of them. Of some 280,000 clones listed, approximately 91% were seen once; the top ten hold 0.94%. Material: peripheral blood. The clonotype comes from a woman in her thirties or forties who had recovered from COVID-19. The chain employs TRBV7-9 and TRBJ2-2, with 12 bases that match TRBD2. CDR3 nucleotide sequence: TGTGCCAGCAACTGGGGACTAGCGGGCACCGGGGAGCTGTTTTTT. It specifies CASNWGLAGTGELFF.